The 27 T cell receptor beta chains presented below share a single source sample, sequenced in a study of OX40 agonist ivuxolimab in advanced cancers. The data were produced by immunoSEQ multiplex PCR, yet TCRdb's version contains in-frame clones alone and is incomplete. The sample lists roughly 61,000 clones; about 85% were seen once. The sequences come from CD4+ or CD8+ T cells sorted from blood, collected in a trial of the OX40 agonist ivuxolimab. These receptor sequences come from an adult with an advanced solid tumor such as melanoma, head and neck, liver or kidney cancer.

The V call is TRBV14, the J call TRBJ2-7; D is undetermined. The CDR3 has 14 residues. The V and J ends lost 4 bases and 3 bases respectively, with 13 bases between them. The germline V gene encodes CDR1 SGHDN and CDR2 FVKESK. CDR3 coding DNA: TGTGCCAGCAGCCGCCACCATTCTAACTACGAGCAGTACTTC. Translated, it gives CASSRHHSNYEQYF.

This clone has only one observation. The rearrangement links TRBV15 to TRBJ1-5, with unresolved D. Germline V gene lookup returns CDR1 LNHNV and CDR2 YYDKDF (reference sequence). The V end lost 3 bases, the J end lost 5 bases, and 14 bases lay between the germline ends. This CDR3 is 15 amino acids long. The CDR3 sequence: CATSRADTIHQPQHF. The DNA for the CDR3 is TGTGCCACCAGCAGGGCAGATACCATCCATCAGCCCCAGCATTTT.

V usage is TRBV15 and J usage is TRBJ1-2, with no clear D. CDR1 is LNHNV, CDR2 YYDKDF, per germline (reference sequence). This CDR3 is built from 15 residues. Deletions cut 5 bases from V and 7 bases from J, with 20 bases between. CDR3 residues: CATSRDPGRKGGYTF. CDR3 DNA: TGTGCCACCAGCCGCGATCCGGGCCGAAAGGGTGGCTACACCTTC.

This chain joins TRBV5-1 and TRBJ2-1; perhaps TRBD2 as D (6 bases). Between the trimmed V and J ends, which lost 2 bases and 7 bases, there was a span of 13 bases. This CDR3 region has 14 residues. Germline V gene sequence: CDR1 SGHRS, CDR2 YFSETQ. CDR3 amino acids: CASSFDGRENEQFF. The CDR3, as DNA: TGCGCCAGCAGCTTTGACGGACGGGAGAATGAGCAGTTCTTC.

This rearrangement joins TRBV6-5 to TRBJ2-5, with a possible D match to TRBD2 (6 bases). The germline V gene encodes CDR1 MNHEY and CDR2 SVGAGI. Trimming removed 4 bases from V and 1 base from J, with 13 bases in between. This CDR3 comprises 15 residues. The CDR3 loop is CASSSGRTIQETQYF. CDR3 DNA sequence: TGTGCCAGCAGTTCCGGTCGGACTATCCAAGAGACCCAGTACTTC.

The V and J genes are TRBV27 and TRBJ2-1; a weak D match, TRBD2 (6 bases). The CDR3 is 15 amino acids. The germline V and J ends were trimmed by 10 bases and 6 bases, with 22 bases remaining between them. Germline CDR1 MNHEY, CDR2 SMNVEV (reference sequence). CDR3 protein: CATSRGGSPSNEQFF. As DNA, the CDR3 is TGTGCCACCTCCCGTGGGGGGAGTCCGTCCAATGAGCAGTTCTTC.

This chain connects TRBV19 to TRBJ2-3; 12 bases agree with TRBD2. Per germline, CDR1 LNHDA and CDR2 SQIVND (reference sequence). The junction had 17 bases not matched to a gene; V was cut back by 6 bases and J by 7 bases. The CDR3 totals 18 residues. The CDR3 sequence is CASSPNPTSGGYFHTQYF. CDR3 sequence (DNA): TGTGCCAGTAGCCCTAACCCCACTAGCGGGGGGTATTTCCATACGCAGTATTTT.

The V gene is TRBV19, the J gene TRBJ1-6; 9 bases are shared with TRBD1. Germline V gives CDR1 LNHDA, CDR2 SQIVND (reference sequence). The CDR3 is 17 amino acids. The trim removed 5 bases at V and 8 bases at J, leaving 13 bases unmatched. CDR3 nucleotide sequence: TGTGCCAGTAGTGCGGACAGGGGCCCACCCTGGGATTCACCCCTCCACTTT. Protein: CASSADRGPPWDSPLHF.

The chain employs TRBV2 and TRBJ2-1; a possible D gene is TRBD2 (6 bases). The length of the CDR3 is 13 residues. V lost 4 bases to trimming and J lost 6 bases, with 10 bases between them. The germline gives CDR1 SNHLY, CDR2 FYNNEI. The CDR3 protein is CASSGLGGNEQFF. For the CDR3, the DNA is TGTGCCAGCAGTGGTTTGGGGGGCAATGAGCAGTTCTTC. Full variable domain (missing parts from reference TRBV2 and TRBJ2-1): EPEVTQTPSHQVTQMGQEVILRCVPISNHLYFYWYRQILGQKVEFLVSFYNNEISEKSEIFDDQFSVERPDGSNFTLKIRSTKLEDSAMYFCASSGLGGNEQFFGPGTRLTVL.

This clone was found once. The V gene is TRBV7-9, the J gene TRBJ1-4; the match to TRBD1 covers 9 bases. There are 15 residues in the CDR3. Germline V gene lookup returns CDR1 SEHNR and CDR2 FQNEAQ (reference sequence). The V segment lost 5 bases and the J segment 8 bases; nucleotides outside the gene matches: 9. In DNA form, the CDR3 reads TGTGCCAGCAGCCCGGACAGGGGAGTAGGGGAAAAACTGTTTTTT. It specifies CASSPDRGVGEKLFF.

The CDR3 is CSVGRETEAFF. CDR3 in DNA: TGCAGTGTTGGGAGGGAGACTGAAGCTTTCTTT. The V call is TRBV20-1, the J call TRBJ1-1; D is unclear. This CDR3 spans 11 amino acids. From germline, CDR1 is DFQATT and CDR2 SNEGSKA (reference sequence). Trimming left V 7 bases short and J 5 bases short, with 11 bases between.

The table lists this clone with a count of one. The J gene is TRBJ2-6, the V gene TRBV7-9; TRBD1 agrees at 12 bases. The CDR3 covers 15 residues. In germline, CDR1 is SEHNR, CDR2 FQNEAQ (reference sequence). V lost 6 bases, J lost 8 bases, and 5 bases stayed unmatched. The CDR3 DNA reads as TGTGCCAGCAGTTTCGGGACAGGGGGCACCAACGTCCTGACTTTC. It encodes CASSFGTGGTNVLTF.

This chain connects TRBV5-4 to TRBJ2-1; TRBD2 matches at 15 bases. J lost 4 bases, V lost 4 bases, and 6 bases had no gene match. Germline loops: CDR1 SGHNT, CDR2 YYREEE (reference sequence). The CDR3 is made up of 17 amino acids. CDR3 loop: CASSPGTSGGIYNEQFF. CDR3 coding DNA: TGTGCCAGCAGCCCCGGGACTAGCGGGGGGATTTACAATGAGCAGTTCTTC.

V and J are TRBV19 and TRBJ1-4, with unresolved D. V lost 3 bases and J lost 0, with 5 bases in between. This CDR3 has 14 amino acids. Germline values: CDR1 LNHDA, CDR2 SQIVND (reference sequence). The chain's CDR3 is CASSMPPTNEKLFF. In DNA form, the CDR3 reads TGTGCCAGTAGTATGCCGCCAACTAATGAAAAACTGTTTTTT.

In DNA, the CDR3 is TGTGCCAGTAGTACCGGGACCCCCAATTTCTCCTATAATTCACCCCTCCACTTT. This gives the protein CASSTGTPNFSYNSPLHF. V is TRBV19 and J is TRBJ1-6; possible D gene TRBD1, 5 bases. Trimming cost V 4 bases and J 0 bases, with 16 bases left between them. The V gene's germline CDR1 is LNHDA and CDR2 SQIVND (reference sequence). The CDR3 is 18 amino acids.

The genes are TRBV5-1 and TRBJ1-1; 7 bases match TRBD1. Germline CDR1 reads SGHRS; CDR2 reads YFSETQ. The length of the CDR3 is 16 residues. The junction had 10 bases not matched to a gene; V was cut back by 5 bases and J by 0 bases. This chain's CDR3 is CASRPDRASVNTEAFF. In DNA form, the CDR3 reads TGCGCCAGCAGACCTGACAGGGCATCCGTGAACACTGAAGCTTTCTTT.

This rearrangement joins TRBV14 to TRBJ2-7; unclear D gene. In germline, CDR1 is SGHDN, CDR2 FVKESK. Trimming pared 8 bases from V and 5 bases from J, leaving 10 bases between. The CDR3 is made up of 11 amino acids. The chain's CDR3 is CASGVANEQYF. The CDR3 coding sequence is TGTGCCAGCGGAGTCGCGAACGAGCAGTACTTC.

The V gene is TRBV27, the J gene TRBJ2-5, with D unresolved. Germline V gives CDR1 MNHEY, CDR2 SMNVEV (reference sequence). The V end lost 5 bases, the J end lost 4 bases, and 17 bases lay between the germline ends. This CDR3 has 15 residues. The CDR3 reads CASSPRIPSGETQYF. CDR3 nucleotides: TGTGCCAGCAGTCCGCGGATCCCTTCGGGAGAGACCCAGTACTTC.

The chain links TRBV15 to TRBJ1-1; 11 bases line up with TRBD1. From germline, CDR1 is LNHNV and CDR2 YYDKDF (reference sequence). After removal of 1 base from V and 4 bases from J, the junction contained 5 bases not matched to a gene. CDR3 length equals 16 residues. The CDR3 DNA is TGTGCCACCAGCAGAGTAGTTGGGACAGGGGGCACTGAAGCTTTCTTT. Protein: CATSRVVGTGGTEAFF.

V usage is TRBV7-3 and J usage is TRBJ2-5; 11 nucleotides agree with TRBD2. V lost 5 bases and J lost 5; bases outside the gene matches: 7. This CDR3 has 15 residues. From germline, CDR1 is SGHTA and CDR2 FQGTGA. The CDR3 DNA reads TGTGCCAGCAGCCGTAGCGGGGGGGCATCGGAGACCCAGTACTTC. Amino acid sequence: CASSRSGGASETQYF.

V gene TRBV7-3 combines with J gene TRBJ1-1, with D possibly being TRBD1 (6 bases). The CDR3 has 16 residues. Germline V gene data show CDR1 as SGHTA and CDR2 as FQGTGA. Between the trimmed V and J ends, which lost 4 bases and 5 bases, there was a span of 20 bases. The CDR3 loop is CASSSKGGRGGTEAFF. CDR3 coding DNA: TGTGCCAGCAGCTCAAAGGGAGGCAGGGGCGGAACTGAAGCTTTCTTT.

V and J are TRBV18 and TRBJ2-2; the D gene is possibly TRBD1 (6 bases). Germline V gene data show CDR1 as KGHSH and CDR2 as LQKENI. CDR3 length: 16 residues. V lost 1 base and J 5 bases, leaving 14 bases between the germline ends. The CDR3 DNA is TGTGCCAGCTCACCACTTTCGGCAGGGGAAACCGGGGAGCTGTTTTTT. This encodes CASSPLSAGETGELFF. Supplemented by reference TRBV18 and TRBJ2-2, the full variable domain reads NAGVMQNPRHLVRRRGQEARLRCSPMKGHSHVYWYRQLPEEGLKFMVYLQKENIIDESGMPKERFSAEFPKEGPSILRIQQVVRGDSAAYFCASSPLSAGETGELFFGEGSRLTVL.

The chain couples TRBV12-5 to TRBJ1-6, with a weak D call TRBD1 (5 bases). Germline V CDR1 and CDR2: LGHNT, FRNRAP. The CDR3 contains 15 residues. V was cut by 5 bases and J by 9 bases, with 17 bases left in between. The CDR3 spells CASGTRTGAASPLHF. For the CDR3, the DNA is TGTGCTAGTGGTACCCGGACCGGGGCTGCTTCACCCCTCCACTTT.

This chain connects TRBV10-3 to TRBJ1-1, with TRBD1 as a possible D gene (5 bases). Trimming removed 8 bases at V and 1 base at J, with 11 bases between. Germline-derived CDR1 and CDR2 are ENHRY and SYGVKD. CDR3 size: 13 residues. CDR3 amino acids: CAIAREGNTEAFF. In DNA, the CDR3 is TGTGCCATCGCCAGGGAGGGGAACACTGAAGCTTTCTTT.

J is TRBJ1-4 and V is TRBV27; D not resolved. Germline V gives CDR1 MNHEY, CDR2 SMNVEV (reference sequence). The germline V and J ends were trimmed by 3 bases and 5 bases, with 7 bases remaining between them. The CDR3 loop spans 13 amino acids. CDR3 region: CASSFRRNEKLFF. The DNA for the CDR3 is TGTGCCAGCAGTTTCCGAAGGAATGAAAAACTGTTTTTT.

The chain has TRBV27 and TRBJ2-7; weak D call: TRBD1 (6 bases). The CDR3 runs 15 residues. Trimming pared 5 bases from V and 7 bases from J, leaving 21 bases between. Germline V CDR1 and CDR2: MNHEY, SMNVEV (reference sequence). This chain's CDR3 is CASSPHRELMREQYF. The CDR3 coding sequence is TGTGCCAGCAGTCCCCACAGGGAGTTAATGAGGGAGCAGTACTTC.

By frequency in the sample, this clone is medium-sized. V is TRBV11-2 and J is TRBJ1-2; weak D call: TRBD1 (6 bases). The CDR3 covers 13 residues. The V end lost 5 bases, the J end lost 3 bases, and 10 bases lay between the germline ends. Germline lookup yields CDR1 SGHAT and CDR2 FQNNGV. The CDR3: CASSTRQDYGYTF. Here the CDR3 DNA reads TGTGCCAGCAGCACAAGACAGGACTATGGCTACACCTTC. Using reference TRBV11-2 and TRBJ1-2 for the parts outside the CDR3, the full variable domain is EAGVAQSPRYKIIEKRQSVAFWCNPISGHATLYWYQQILGQGPKLLIQFQNNGVVDDSQLPKDRFSAERLKGVDSTLKIQPAKLEDSAVYLCASSTRQDYGYTFGSGTRLTVV.